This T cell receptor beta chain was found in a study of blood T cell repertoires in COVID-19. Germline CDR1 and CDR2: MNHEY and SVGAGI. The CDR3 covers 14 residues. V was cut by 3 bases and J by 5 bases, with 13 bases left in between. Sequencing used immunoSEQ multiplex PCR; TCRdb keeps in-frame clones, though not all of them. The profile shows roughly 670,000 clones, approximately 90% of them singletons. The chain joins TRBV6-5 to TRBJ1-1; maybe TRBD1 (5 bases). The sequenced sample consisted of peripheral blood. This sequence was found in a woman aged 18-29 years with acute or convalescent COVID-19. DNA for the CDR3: TGTGCCAGCAGTTATAACGGGGGGGGTACTGAAGCTTTCTTT. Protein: CASSYNGGGTEAFF.